This is a list of T cell receptor beta chains from one sample in a study of post-analysis software for immune sequencing data. TCRdb reprocessed the PCR reads with MiXCR, giving one entry per CDR3 protein. The sample includes about 820,000 distinct CDR3 sequences, around 53% seen only once; the top ten take 4.6%. The material sequenced was blood. The receptor set was obtained from a girl aged 10-17 years with multiple sclerosis. Both conserved end residues are part of each CDR3. Fields, in order: CDR3 length, J gene, D gene, clone size, V gene, CDR3 protein, CDR3 DNA. D genes are given only for firm matches. Rows give clone size only sometimes, using once, few, many, or a class for an expanded clone.

cdr3_length: 13; j_call: TRBJ1-2; d_call: -; clone_size: -; v_call: TRBV20-1; cdr3_aa: CSATKTPNYGYTF; cdr3_nt: TGCAGTGCTACCAAGACCCCTAACTATGGCTACACCTTC
cdr3_length: 15; j_call: TRBJ1-1; d_call: TRBD1; clone_size: -; v_call: TRBV5-4; cdr3_aa: CASSLDRGPNTEAFF; cdr3_nt: TGTGCCAGCAGCTTAGACAGGGGGCCCAACACTGAAGCTTTCTTT
cdr3_length: 17; j_call: TRBJ2-5; d_call: TRBD2; clone_size: -; v_call: TRBV3-1; cdr3_aa: CASSQEVSGRPGETQYF; cdr3_nt: TGTGCCAGCAGCCAAGAAGTCAGCGGGAGGCCAGGGGAGACCCAGTACTTC
cdr3_length: 16; j_call: TRBJ2-7; d_call: TRBD1; clone_size: -; v_call: TRBV5-1; cdr3_aa: CASSLAGTGGTYEQYF; cdr3_nt: TGCGCCAGCAGCTTGGCCGGGACAGGGGGGACCTACGAGCAGTACTTC
cdr3_length: 16; j_call: TRBJ2-7; d_call: TRBD1; clone_size: few; v_call: TRBV7-2; cdr3_aa: CASSHPRTGYRYEQYF; cdr3_nt: TGTGCCAGCAGCCATCCAAGGACAGGGTATCGCTACGAGCAGTACTTC
cdr3_length: 15; j_call: TRBJ2-3; d_call: TRBD2; clone_size: -; v_call: TRBV3-1; cdr3_aa: CASSQGGTDTDTQYF; cdr3_nt: TGTGCCAGCAGCCAGGGAGGGACGGACACAGATACGCAGTATTTT
cdr3_length: 17; j_call: TRBJ2-3; d_call: TRBD2; clone_size: -; v_call: TRBV7-2; cdr3_aa: CASSQLGRERFTDTQYF; cdr3_nt: TGTGCCAGCAGTCAGTTGGGGCGGGAGAGGTTCACAGATACGCAGTATTTT
cdr3_length: 16; j_call: TRBJ2-5; d_call: TRBD2; clone_size: -; v_call: TRBV7-9; cdr3_aa: CASSLVELAGQETQYF; cdr3_nt: TGTGCCAGCAGCTTAGTGGAGCTAGCGGGACAAGAGACCCAGTACTTC
cdr3_length: 16; j_call: TRBJ2-1; d_call: TRBD2; clone_size: -; v_call: TRBV7-2; cdr3_aa: CASSLLGLVGPNEQFF; cdr3_nt: TGTGCCAGCAGCTTACTCGGACTAGTCGGTCCCAATGAGCAGTTCTTC
cdr3_length: 12; j_call: TRBJ2-5; d_call: -; clone_size: -; v_call: TRBV7-2; cdr3_aa: CASSKYSETQYF; cdr3_nt: TGTGCCAGCAGCAAATACTCGGAGACCCAGTACTTC
cdr3_length: 12; j_call: TRBJ2-7; d_call: -; clone_size: few; v_call: TRBV29-1; cdr3_aa: CSVESAGYEQYF; cdr3_nt: TGCAGCGTTGAATCGGCCGGCTACGAGCAGTACTTC
cdr3_length: 14; j_call: TRBJ2-7; d_call: TRBD2; clone_size: few; v_call: TRBV20-1; cdr3_aa: CSASRPGGPGEQYF; cdr3_nt: TGCAGTGCTAGCCGACCGGGAGGGCCGGGAGAGCAGTACTTC
cdr3_length: 12; j_call: TRBJ2-7; d_call: -; clone_size: few; v_call: TRBV29-1; cdr3_aa: CSVETSSYEQYF; cdr3_nt: TGCAGCGTTGAGACGAGCTCCTACGAGCAGTACTTC
cdr3_length: 14; j_call: TRBJ1-2; d_call: -; clone_size: few; v_call: TRBV6-6; cdr3_aa: CASTRGQTNYGYTF; cdr3_nt: TGTGCCAGCACCCGCGGGCAGACCAACTATGGCTACACCTTC
cdr3_length: 16; j_call: TRBJ2-7; d_call: TRBD2; clone_size: once; v_call: TRBV20-1; cdr3_aa: CSASGGSGRAGNEQYF; cdr3_nt: TGCAGTGCTAGTGGCGGTAGCGGGAGGGCAGGGAACGAGCAGTACTTC